Shown below are 25 T cell receptor beta chains from a single sample sequenced in a study of beta chain features in type 1 diabetes. Overall study findings and caveats: Within each of all four CD4+ subsets, Type 1 diabetes patients had TCRB CDR3s that were moderately but significantly shorter.

For these receptors, no antigen is known. Expressed TCRB transcripts were sequenced because the entire RNA isolate underwent reverse transcription. The protocol was immunoSEQ multiplex PCR, while the TCRdb copy is restricted to in-frame clones and leaves out a portion. Of 300,000 to 350,000 clones in the sample, over 7% are singletons; the top ten hold 1%. The source material was central memory CD4+ T cells from blood. All receptors come from a man aged 25-40 years with type 1 diabetes.

This chain joins TRBV2 and TRBJ1-2; D is ambiguous. Germline assignment: CDR1 SNHLY and CDR2 FYNNEI. This CDR3 has 11 amino acids. V lost 7 bases to trimming and J lost 7 bases, with 10 bases between them. CDR3 bases: TGTGCCAGCAAGTTGGGGTTTGGCTACACCTTC. Amino acids: CASKLGFGYTF. Full variable domain (outside the CDR3, taken from reference TRBV2 and TRBJ1-2): EPEVTQTPSHQVTQMGQEVILRCVPISNHLYFYWYRQILGQKVEFLVSFYNNEISEKSEIFDDQFSVERPDGSNFTLKIRSTKLEDSAMYFCASKLGFGYTFGSGTRLTVV.

This rearrangement joins TRBV28 to TRBJ1-2; 7 bases agree with TRBD1. The length of the CDR3 is 12 residues. In germline, CDR1 is MDHEN, CDR2 SYDVKM. Trimming took 4 bases from V and 4 from J; bases not matched to a gene: 0. DNA of the CDR3: TGTGCCAGCAGTTCAGGGGGCTATGGCTACACCTTC. Protein sequence: CASSSGGYGYTF.

This clone was found a few times. This chain joins TRBV11-2 and TRBJ2-5; 8 bases are shared with TRBD2. The CDR3 has 15 residues. Per the germline V gene, CDR1 is SGHAT and CDR2 is FQNNGV. The V gene end was trimmed by 6 bases and the J gene end by 6 bases; junction bases not matched to a gene: 12. The CDR3 loop is CASSVGGLAIQTQYF. CDR3 nucleotide sequence: TGTGCCAGCAGTGTGGGCGGACTAGCTATCCAGACCCAGTACTTC.

The chain carries TRBV2 and TRBJ1-5, with D perhaps matching TRBD1 (5 bases). V was pared by 8 bases and J by 0 bases, with 8 bases between. In germline, CDR1 is SNHLY, CDR2 FYNNEI. The CDR3 length is 13 residues. The CDR3 sequence is CASVRDSNQPQHF. CDR3 nucleotide sequence: TGTGCCAGCGTCAGGGATAGCAATCAGCCCCAGCATTTT. Filled out from reference TRBV2 and TRBJ1-5, the complete variable domain reads EPEVTQTPSHQVTQMGQEVILRCVPISNHLYFYWYRQILGQKVEFLVSFYNNEISEKSEIFDDQFSVERPDGSNFTLKIRSTKLEDSAMYFCASVRDSNQPQHFGDGTRLSIL.

The rearrangement links TRBV29-1 to TRBJ2-7; D unclear. Deletions cut 6 bases from V and 0 bases from J, with 9 bases between. The CDR3 contains 12 residues. Germline V gene data show CDR1 as SQVTM and CDR2 as ANQGSEA. CDR3 loop: CSVWASSYEQYF. The DNA for the CDR3 is TGCAGCGTGTGGGCGAGCTCCTACGAGCAGTACTTC.

The rearrangement uses TRBV7-8 and TRBJ2-5; D may be TRBD2 (7 bases). V shed 5 bases and J shed 5 bases, with 15 bases lying between them. Germline CDR1 reads SGHVS; CDR2 reads FQNEAQ. This CDR3 has 14 amino acids. DNA for the CDR3: TGTGCCAGCAGCACTCGGGGGGCCGGGGAGACCCAGTACTTC. As protein: CASSTRGAGETQYF. Filled out from reference TRBV7-8 and TRBJ2-5, the complete variable domain reads GAGVSQSPRYKVAKRGQDVALRCDPISGHVSLFWYQQALGQGPEFLTYFQNEAQLDKSGLPSDRFFAERPEGSVSTLKIQRTQQEDSAVYLCASSTRGAGETQYFGPGTRLLVL.

A word on this clone: Other DNA sequences from this sample encode an identical CDR3 as well. The chain employs TRBV4-1 and TRBJ2-7; TRBD1 agrees at 7 bases. This CDR3 is 14 amino acids long. J was trimmed by 1 base and V by 4 bases; bases with no gene match: 4. Germline-derived CDR1 and CDR2 are MGHRA and YSYEKL. CDR3 DNA sequence: TGCGCCAGCAGCCTTTCGGACAGGTCCTACGAGCAGTACTTC. Its protein is CASSLSDRSYEQYF.

This clone turned up a few times. The J gene is TRBJ2-7, the V gene TRBV28; 12 bases agree with TRBD1. Germline lookup yields CDR1 MDHEN and CDR2 SYDVKM. This CDR3 spans 15 amino acids. Germline trimming cut 5 bases from V and 7 bases from J; bases unmatched to any gene: 9. The CDR3 bases are TGTGCCAGCAGTCAGCCGGGACAGGGGGCGATAGAGCAGTACTTC. This sequence encodes CASSQPGQGAIEQYF. The full variable domain, in which reference TRBV28 and TRBJ2-7 provide the parts outside the CDR3, is DVKVTQSSRYLVKRTGEKVFLECVQDMDHENMFWYRQDPGLGLRLIYFSYDVKMKEKGDIPEGYSVSREKKERFSLILESASTNQTSMYLCASSQPGQGAIEQYFGPGTRLTVT.

The chain recombines TRBV7-9 with TRBJ2-5; TRBD1 matches at 7 bases. With 0 bases clipped from V and 2 bases from J, the junction kept 6 bases outside the gene matches. This CDR3 contains 16 residues. Germline V gene sequence: CDR1 SEHNR, CDR2 FQNEAQ (reference sequence). CDR3 sequence reads: CASSLARDRRQETQYF. The CDR3 region has the DNA TGTGCCAGCAGCTTAGCTCGGGACAGAAGACAAGAGACCCAGTACTTC.

V and J are TRBV6-6 and TRBJ1-2, with D unresolved. Germline V gene data show CDR1 as MNHNY and CDR2 as SVGAGI (reference sequence). The V gene lost 8 bases and the J gene lost 1 base, with 8 bases spanning the gap. This CDR3 has 12 residues. The CDR3 DNA sequence: TGTGCCAGCGGTCAGATTAACTATGGCTACACCTTC. Residues: CASGQINYGYTF.

In this sample, this clone turned up a few times. J is TRBJ2-1 and V is TRBV11-3, with D perhaps matching TRBD2 (6 bases). This CDR3 is 15 amino acids long. CDR1 and CDR2 (germline): SGHNT, YENEEA. Trimming took 5 bases from V and 4 from J, leaving 15 bases between them. The CDR3: CASSGGLANYNEQFF. CDR3 coding DNA: TGTGCCAGCAGCGGGGGACTTGCGAATTACAATGAGCAGTTCTTC.

This clone was observed a few times. The chain carries TRBV7-9 and TRBJ2-4; 7 nucleotides align to TRBD2. The junction had 13 bases not matched to a gene; V was cut back by 6 bases and J by 8 bases. The CDR3 length is 15 residues. CDR1 is SEHNR and CDR2 is FQNEAQ in the germline V gene (reference sequence). The CDR3 DNA follows: TGTGCCAGCAGTTTAATATGGGCAGGGAGGGACATTCAGTACTTC. This sequence encodes CASSLIWAGRDIQYF.

This chain joins TRBV4-1 and TRBJ1-1, with D maybe TRBD1 (6 bases). CDR3 size: 13 residues. Germline V lookup: CDR1 MGHRA, CDR2 YSYEKL. Trimming pared 3 bases from V and 11 bases from J, leaving 16 bases between. CDR3 residues: CASSQGAGPVAFF. As DNA, the CDR3 is TGCGCCAGCAGCCAGGGGGCAGGGCCGGTCGCTTTCTTT.

This clone was observed a few times. The rearrangement links TRBV4-3 to TRBJ2-2, with D uncertain. The germline V gene has CDR1 LGHNA and CDR2 YSLEER. V dropped 4 bases and J dropped 6 bases, with 18 bases sitting between them. This CDR3 is built from 16 residues. In DNA form, the CDR3 reads TGCGCCAGCAGCCCAAGATGGGGTCTAGGGTCCGGGGAGCTGTTTTTT. Amino acids: CASSPRWGLGSGELFF.

The chain combines TRBV6-5 with TRBJ2-6; D not resolved. In germline, CDR1 is MNHEY, CDR2 SVGAGI. The CDR3 has 15 residues. The germline V and J ends were trimmed by 6 bases and 1 base, with 10 bases remaining between them. The CDR3 DNA is TGTGCCAGCAGGGGCATGGGGTCTGGGGCCAACGTCCTGACTTTC. Amino acids: CASRGMGSGANVLTF.

The chain recombines TRBV4-3 with TRBJ1-2; possible D gene TRBD1, 5 bases. V was pared by 4 bases and J by 8 bases, with 20 bases between. Germline lookup yields CDR1 LGHNA and CDR2 YSLEER. The CDR3 has 15 residues. CDR3 in DNA: TGCGCCAGCAGCCCCGACTGGGGGAGCCTTTTCGGCTACACCTTC. Translation: CASSPDWGSLFGYTF.

There are many counts of this clone. The CDR3 loop reads CASSQQETQYF. For the CDR3, the DNA is TGTGCCAGCAGCCAACAGGAGACCCAGTACTTC. The chain recombines TRBV14 with TRBJ2-5, with unresolved D. There are 11 residues in the CDR3. Trimming removed 2 bases from V and 5 bases from J, with 3 bases in between. Germline CDR1 SGHDN, CDR2 FVKESK.

This clone has just a few counts. This chain connects TRBV29-1 to TRBJ2-1; D is ambiguous. The germline V gene has CDR1 SQVTM and CDR2 ANQGSEA. There are 15 residues in the CDR3. Deletions cut 2 bases from V and 5 bases from J, with 16 bases between. The CDR3 coding sequence is TGCAGCGTTGAAAAACGGCTCCTTTGGGACAATGAGCAGTTCTTC. Encoded protein: CSVEKRLLWDNEQFF.

This clone occurred many times. The gene calls are TRBV27 and TRBJ1-2, with TRBD1 matching over 8 bases. Germline V gene sequence: CDR1 MNHEY, CDR2 SMNVEV (reference sequence). Trimming removed 5 bases from V and 4 bases from J; junction bases left unmatched: 3. This CDR3 has 13 amino acids. This CDR3 is CASSATGGYGYTF. The CDR3 DNA sequence: TGTGCCAGCAGTGCCACAGGGGGCTATGGCTACACCTTC.

This clone has more than one count but fewer than ten. The chain recombines TRBV11-2 with TRBJ1-1; D is possibly TRBD1 (5 bases). This CDR3 contains 14 residues. With 5 bases removed from V and 4 bases from J, the gap between germline ends came to 14 bases. From germline, CDR1 is SGHAT and CDR2 FQNNGV. CDR3: CASSQTGLITEAFF. DNA of the CDR3: TGTGCCAGCAGCCAAACAGGCCTTATCACTGAAGCTTTCTTT.

This clone was observed a handful of times. V is TRBV5-5 and J is TRBJ1-5; the match to TRBD1 covers 7 bases. This CDR3 contains 16 residues. J was trimmed by 0 bases and V by 0 bases; bases with no gene match: 3. Germline CDR1 and CDR2: SGHKS and YYEKEE (reference sequence). CDR3 coding DNA: TGTGCCAGCAGCTTGGAAGGGGGCTTTAGCAATCAGCCCCAGCATTTT. It encodes CASSLEGGFSNQPQHF.

This clone was found a few times. The V and J genes are TRBV10-3 and TRBJ2-5; the match to TRBD2 covers 11 bases. Trimming removed 10 bases from V and 5 bases from J; junction bases left unmatched: 9. CDR3 size: 14 residues. Germline CDR1 ENHRY, CDR2 SYGVKD. CDR3: CATTGTSGGETQYF. In DNA form, the CDR3 reads TGTGCCACTACCGGGACTAGCGGAGGGGAGACCCAGTACTTC.

About this clone itself: The junction differs from germline at one of its ends, possibly a read error. The rearrangement links TRBV7-7 to TRBJ2-5; D gene unclear. Germline lookup yields CDR1 SSHAT and CDR2 FNYEAQ (reference sequence). The CDR3 has 13 residues. The CDR3 DNA is TGTGCTAGCAGCCTTCAGATCCAAGAGACCCAGTACTTC. Protein: CASSLQIQETQYF.

This clone was detected only a few times. CDR3 sequence reads: CASSLAGQARYGYTF. As DNA, the CDR3 is TGTGCCAGCAGCTTAGCGGGACAGGCCCGCTATGGCTACACCTTC. This chain joins TRBV7-8 and TRBJ1-2; the match to TRBD1 covers 8 bases. The CDR3 runs 15 residues. The germline V gene encodes CDR1 SGHVS and CDR2 FQNEAQ. With 0 bases clipped from V and 4 bases from J, the junction kept 4 bases outside the gene matches. Full variable domain (rest looked up from reference TRBV7-8 and TRBJ1-2): GAGVSQSPRYKVAKRGQDVALRCDPISGHVSLFWYQQALGQGPEFLTYFQNEAQLDKSGLPSDRFFAERPEGSVSTLKIQRTQQEDSAVYLCASSLAGQARYGYTFGSGTRLTVV.

The CDR3 DNA reads as TGTGCCAGCAGCGTCGTCACTTCTGAAGCTTTCTTT. It specifies CASSVVTSEAFF. This chain connects TRBV7-9 to TRBJ1-1, with D unclear. The germline V gene has CDR1 SEHNR and CDR2 FQNEAQ (reference sequence). This CDR3 contains 12 residues. V lost 5 bases, J lost 6 bases, and 10 bases lay in between.